The present T cell receptor (beta chain) was sequenced within a study of cytomegalovirus exposure and HLA in healthy donors. PCR used 60 Vbeta primers and 13 Jbeta primers. Method: immunoSEQ multiplex PCR; TCRdb's copy keeps in-frame clones and lacks some. This table holds about 130,000 clones, about four fifths found once. V lost 0 bases to trimming and J lost 3 bases; unmatched junction nucleotides: 5. Germline CDR1 is SGDLS and CDR2 is YYNGEE. CDR3 size: 16 residues. The gene calls are TRBV9 and TRBJ2-1; 8 nucleotides agree with TRBD2. The TCR was taken from a woman between 35 and 50 years old in good health and CMV-seronegative. Sequenced: PBMCs. As DNA, the CDR3 is TGTGCCAGCAGCGTAGGAGGGCGGGGGGACTACAATGAGCAGTTCTTC. Translation: CASSVGGRGDYNEQFF.